This TCR beta chain was profiled in a study of blood T cells in healthy people across ages (dated by TCRdb to between 2014 and 2017). For the wider study: In model experiments, roughly one uniquely barcoded TCR beta cDNA molecule per two T cells was captured by template switching. Using deep sequencing normalized with unique cDNA molecular identifiers, the study measured how TCR beta repertoire diversity changes with age. To avoid experimental bias, donors of different ages were spread randomly across the sequencing lanes. The donors were split into four age groups: young (average about 15 years), middle-aged (more than 35), aged (approximately 60) and long-lived (under 85). The study analyzed two additional independent replicas of 1 million unique cDNA reads from the same blood draw for two donors, one aged 18 to 30 and one aged 80 or older.

The CDR3 numbers 16 residues from cysteine through phenylalanine. Here the CDR3 DNA is all that survives: 48 bases in frame from base 1. At the junction V is shortened by 5 bases and J by 4 bases; bases outside the gene matches: 10. CDR1 and CDR2 were assigned from the germline V gene as MGHRA and YSYEKL. Study-level results and caveats: Conclusive comparison of naive and antigen-experienced compartments was prevented by the profiling of bulk unsorted PBMCs. Estimates of total diversity based on one million sequenced T cells were considered lower bounds and underestimates. Because the CMV infection status of the donors was unknown, age-related changes in expanded clonotypes may potentially have been confounded. Observed TCR beta diversity correlated strongly with the percentage of naive T cells measured by flow cytometry. As age increased, observed TCR beta diversity per million T cells dropped in a roughly linear way, and a significant reduction was already evident by age about 40. Compared with the aged group, the long-lived group had more naive CD4+ T cells, fewer expanded clones and increased TCR diversity, suggesting age selection.

The library was obtained by 5' RACE. The listed sequencing device is Illumina HiSeq 2500. A second PCR of roughly 7 to 11 cycles was performed with a sample-barcoded 5' primer and a J-beta primer mix. Each TCR beta cDNA molecule received a unique molecular identifier from a template-switch 5' adaptor carrying 12 random nucleotides. Each sample yielded at least 3 million CDR3-containing paired-end reads. First-strand cDNA was synthesized from all RNA with the Mint cDNA synthesis kit, primed by a TRBC-specific oligonucleotide. Following uracil-DNA glycosylase treatment, all cDNA underwent a first 18-cycle PCR with the universal primers M1SS and BC2_uni_R. The authors' analysis ran thus. Each sample was normalized by randomly selecting 1 million high-quality reads, each carrying a distinct molecular identifier. Instead of being binned into consensus sequences, reads with shared molecular identifiers were discarded. MiTCR, run with a Q25 quality threshold and the strictest error-elimination algorithm, handled CDR3 identification, clonotype clustering and error correction. Lower-bound total TCR beta diversity was estimated with a nonparametric unseen species model using Euler transformation. The public reads were reanalyzed by TCRdb: fastp trimming at Q25, MiXCR alignment, in-frame beta chains only. Each record represents a unique CDR3 protein, reported with the most common genes and DNA among its rows. In this record, the V and J calls reflect TCRdb's handling and not the investigators' own analysis. Recorded for this sample are about 1.5 million distinct CDR3 sequences; 42% of them occurred a single time. The top ten constitute approximately 7.9% of the sample.

As regards this clonotype: The clone's antigen remains unknown. No base qualities exist here, and no much larger clone lies one base off it.

Donors were 30 to 45 systemically healthy Caucasian individuals from Russia aged roughly 6 to 100 years. About 10 milliliters of peripheral blood were collected from each donor into EDTA-treated Vacutainer tubes. PBMCs were isolated by Ficoll-Paque density-gradient centrifugation, with at least 6 million obtained per sample. Total RNA, at least 6 micrograms per sample, was extracted from PBMCs with Trizol reagent. Naive CD45RAhigh/CD27high T cell percentages were measured by flow cytometry on a PBMC aliquot from every donor. Sequencing was done on a sample of blood. The sequence links TRBV4-1 to TRBJ2-3; 9 junctional bases match TRBD2. The clonotype was recovered from a woman aged 18-35 years in good health. The CDR3 region: CASSALSGSSADTQYF. The DNA reads TGCGCCAGCAGCGCGCTTAGCGGGAGTAGTGCAGATACGCAGTATTTT.